Shown below are 10 T cell receptor beta chains from a single sample sequenced in a study of beta chain features in type 1 diabetes (dated by TCRdb to about 2018). The library was obtained by the immunoSEQ multiplex PCR assay. The entire amount of isolated RNA was reverse transcribed using the High Capacity cDNA Reverse Transcription Kit, so the sequenced TCRB transcripts were expressed ones. Entries here come from immuneACCESS through TCRdb and include only in-frame sequences with V and J called. Some clones fail to appear in such tables; in the studies checked, an unresolved V gene covers under half of the shortfall, and the cause of the remainder is unknown. The table for this sample lists about 130,000 clones; 9% to 9.5% of them were counted only once. The ten biggest clones cover 0.68% of the sample. Source material: central memory CD4+ T cells from blood. All receptors derive from a man aged 18 to 29 in good health.

The rearrangement uses TRBV6-1 and TRBJ2-3; 8 positions match TRBD2. The germline V gene has CDR1 MNHNS and CDR2 SASEGT. V lost 7 bases and J lost 2; bases outside the gene matches: 8. The CDR3 has 15 amino acids. The CDR3 DNA is TGTGCCAGCAACGGGCGGGAGGCCTACACAGATACGCAGTATTTT. It yields the protein CASNGREAYTDTQYF.

This clone was counted between two and nine times. The rearrangement joins TRBV30 to TRBJ1-4, with D possibly TRBD1 on 6 matching bases. This CDR3 is built from 15 residues. The germline V gene has CDR1 GTSNPN and CDR2 SVGIG (reference sequence). The germline V and J ends were trimmed by 2 bases and 7 bases, with 17 bases remaining between them. As DNA, the CDR3 is TGTGCCTGGAGTTTTGGGGGGGCCGGTGGTGAAAAACTGTTTTTT. It codes for CAWSFGGAGGEKLFF.

V gene TRBV7-9 combines with J gene TRBJ2-1, with D unresolved. CDR3 length: 12 amino acids. V was pared by 3 bases and J by 12 bases, with 12 bases between. Germline CDR1 and CDR2: SEHNR and FQNEAQ (reference sequence). The CDR3 bases are TGTGCCAGCAGCTTCAACGCTCGAGGGCAGTTCTTC. This gives the protein CASSFNARGQFF.

V gene TRBV9 combines with J gene TRBJ1-6; D not resolved. The V end lost 0 bases, the J end lost 10 bases, and 14 bases lay between the germline ends. Germline values: CDR1 SGDLS, CDR2 YYNGEE. The CDR3 runs 15 residues. CDR3 in DNA: TGTGCCAGCAGCGTAGAAGAGGGATCCTACTCACCCCTCCACTTT. As protein: CASSVEEGSYSPLHF.

The sample holds a few counts of this clone. The chain links TRBV6-5 to TRBJ2-2; 9 nucleotides match TRBD2. The V gene end was trimmed by 2 bases and the J gene end by 4 bases; junction bases not matched to a gene: 5. This CDR3 comprises 16 residues. Germline V gene sequence: CDR1 MNHEY, CDR2 SVGAGI. The CDR3 nucleotides are TGTGCCAGCAGTTACGCTAGCGGGGTGGGCACCGGGGAGCTGTTTTTT. Translated: CASSYASGVGTGELFF.

This clone occurred many times. The V call is TRBV7-9, the J call TRBJ2-1, with D possibly being TRBD1 (6 bases). The germline gives CDR1 SEHNR, CDR2 FQNEAQ (reference sequence). The ends were cut back, 7 bases at V and 0 bases at J, with 13 bases in the middle. The CDR3 is 15 amino acids. CDR3 nucleotides: TGTGCCAGCATACCGAGGGGGACCTCCTACAATGAGCAGTTCTTC. It translates to CASIPRGTSYNEQFF.

This clone was seen only a few times. V gene TRBV4-3 combines with J gene TRBJ1-5; TRBD1 is a possible D gene (6 bases). Germline CDR1 is LGHNA and CDR2 is YSLEER. This CDR3 has 14 residues. Trimming removed 4 bases from V and 6 bases from J, with 13 bases in between. Here the CDR3 DNA reads TGCGCCAGCAGCCTGGGTCTAGGGGGTCAGCCCCAGCATTTT. Translated, it gives CASSLGLGGQPQHF.

The chain has TRBV5-4 and TRBJ1-3; 9 bases line up with TRBD1. This CDR3 has 15 amino acids. With V trimmed by 4 bases and J by 4 bases, 6 bases remained unmatched. Germline loops: CDR1 SGHNT, CDR2 YYREEE (reference sequence). CDR3 region: CASSPRDRVGNTIYF. The CDR3 DNA reads as TGTGCCAGCAGCCCCCGGGACAGGGTCGGAAACACCATATATTTT.

The rearrangement uses TRBV7-6 and TRBJ1-2; 7 bases match TRBD1. Germline CDR1 is SGHVS and CDR2 is FNYEAQ. V was clipped by 5 bases and J by 8 bases; unmatched bases: 8. CDR3 length: 13 amino acids. The CDR3 reads CASSTEGARGYTF. The CDR3 bases are TGTGCCAGCAGCACCGAGGGGGCGCGGGGCTACACCTTC.

On this clone: The sample has other DNA sequences that encode this CDR3 too. V is TRBV7-2 and J is TRBJ2-7, with D possibly matching TRBD1 (5 bases). CDR3 length equals 15 residues. The ends were cut back, 0 bases at V and 3 bases at J, with 12 bases in the middle. Germline loops: CDR1 SGHTA, CDR2 FQGNSA. DNA for the CDR3: TGTGCCAGCAGCTTAGCAGGCCAGGGTAGCTACGAGCAGTACTTC. It translates to CASSLAGQGSYEQYF. The full variable domain, rest sourced from reference TRBV7-2 and TRBJ2-7, is GAGVSQSPSNKVTEKGKDVELRCDPISGHTALYWYRQSLGQGLEFLIYFQGNSAPDKSGLPSDRFSAERTGGSVSTLTIQRTQQEDSAVYLCASSLAGQGSYEQYFGPGTRLTVT.